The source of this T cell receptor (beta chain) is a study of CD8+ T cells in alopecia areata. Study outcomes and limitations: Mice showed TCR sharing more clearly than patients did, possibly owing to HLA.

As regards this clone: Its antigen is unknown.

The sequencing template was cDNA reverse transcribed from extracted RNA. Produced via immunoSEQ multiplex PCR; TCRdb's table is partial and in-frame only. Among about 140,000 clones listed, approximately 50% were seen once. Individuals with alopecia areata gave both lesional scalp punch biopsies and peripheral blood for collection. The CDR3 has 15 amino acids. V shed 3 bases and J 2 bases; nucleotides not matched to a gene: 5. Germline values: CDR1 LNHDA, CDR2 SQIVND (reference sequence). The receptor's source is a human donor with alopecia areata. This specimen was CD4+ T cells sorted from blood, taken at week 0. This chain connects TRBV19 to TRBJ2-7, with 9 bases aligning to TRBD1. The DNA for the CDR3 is TGTGCCAGTAGTATCCAGGGACAGGGAACCTACGAGCAGTACTTC. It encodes CASSIQGQGTYEQYF.